These T cell receptor beta chains were read from a single sample in a study of blood T cells in healthy people across ages. One entry per CDR3 protein results from TCRdb running MiXCR on the 5' RACE reads. Seen here are over a million distinct CDR3 sequences, 40% to 50% observed once, and the top ten hold 18%. Input material: blood. These receptor sequences come from a woman aged 55-69 years in good health. The CDR3 runs from the conserved cysteine through the conserved F or W. Each record gives: CDR3 protein, CDR3 DNA, clone size, V gene, D gene, J gene. A D gene is named only where the DNA matches it firmly. Where a row states a size, it is once, few, many or the class of an expanded clone; other rows omit it.

CDR3: CSASLLAGGPVGTDTQYF; DNA: TGCAGTGCTAGTCTACTAGCGGGAGGTCCTGTTGGCACAGATACGCAGTATTTT; size: few; V: TRBV20-1; D: TRBD2; J: TRBJ2-3
CDR3: CASSLGGGAYEQYF; DNA: TGTGCCAGCAGTTTAGGAGGGGGCGCCTACGAGCAGTACTTC; size: many; V: TRBV27; D: -; J: TRBJ2-7
CDR3: CAYSEDRGGEQYF; DNA: TGTGCCTACAGCGAGGACAGGGGGGGAGAGCAGTACTTC; size: few; V: TRBV10-3; D: TRBD1; J: TRBJ2-7
CDR3: CASSPDLNTGELFF; DNA: TGCGCCAGCAGCCCGGACCTGAACACCGGGGAGCTGTTTTTT; size: few; V: TRBV5-1; D: -; J: TRBJ2-2
CDR3: CASSRDRQTNYGYTF; DNA: TGTGCCAGCAGCCGAGACAGGCAAACTAACTATGGCTACACCTTC; size: many; V: TRBV4-2; D: -; J: TRBJ1-2
CDR3: CAISDGFSGIGDTQYF; DNA: TGTGCCATCAGTGATGGTTTTAGCGGGATAGGCGATACGCAGTATTTT; size: -; V: TRBV10-3; D: TRBD2; J: TRBJ2-3
CDR3: CAIRRTNDSPPHF; DNA: TGTGCCATTAGAAGGACAAACGATTCACCCCCCCACTTT; size: -; V: TRBV10-3; D: -; J: TRBJ1-6
CDR3: CASSPPAGGSNEQFF; DNA: TGTGCCAGCAGCCCACCGGCGGGAGGCAGCAATGAGCAGTTCTTC; size: -; V: TRBV7-9; D: TRBD2; J: TRBJ2-1
CDR3: CANAGQDGFNEQYF; DNA: TGTGCCAACGCGGGACAGGATGGGTTCAATGAGCAGTACTTC; size: -; V: TRBV10-3; D: TRBD1; J: TRBJ2-5
CDR3: CASSLEDSGANVLTF; DNA: TGTGCCAGCAGCTTGGAGGACTCTGGGGCCAACGTCCTGACTTTC; size: few; V: TRBV5-6; D: -; J: TRBJ2-6
CDR3: CAISVRTDSYEQYF; DNA: TGTGCCATCAGTGTTAGGACTGACTCCTACGAGCAGTACTTC; size: -; V: TRBV10-3; D: -; J: TRBJ2-7
CDR3: CATMGGEETQYF; DNA: TGTGCCACTATGGGCGGAGAAGAGACCCAGTACTTC; size: -; V: TRBV24-1; D: -; J: TRBJ2-5
CDR3: CVSSAGYSTYEQYF; DNA: TGTGTCAGCAGTGCGGGCTACAGCACCTACGAGCAGTACTTC; size: -; V: TRBV6-4; D: -; J: TRBJ2-7
CDR3: CASSFQRGEQYF; DNA: TGTGCCAGCAGCTTCCAGCGAGGGGAGCAGTACTTC; size: many; V: TRBV5-6; D: -; J: TRBJ2-7
CDR3: CASGGSGQGSYEQYF; DNA: TGTGCCAGCGGTGGATCGGGACAGGGCTCCTACGAGCAATACTTC; size: -; V: TRBV28; D: TRBD1; J: TRBJ2-7
CDR3: CASSLDREGTQYF; DNA: TGTGCCAGCAGCCTTGACAGGGAAGGGACCCAGTACTTC; size: -; V: TRBV3-1; D: TRBD1; J: TRBJ2-5
CDR3: CAFWGTSGPYEQYF; DNA: TGTGCCTTTTGGGGGACTAGCGGACCCTACGAGCAGTACTTC; size: -; V: TRBV2; D: TRBD2; J: TRBJ2-7
CDR3: CASSEMASGKMGQFF; DNA: TGTGCCAGCAGTGAGATGGCTAGCGGGAAAATGGGGCAGTTCTTC; size: -; V: TRBV2; D: TRBD2; J: TRBJ2-1
CDR3: CSARDWAKGSNQPQHF; DNA: TGCAGTGCTAGAGATTGGGCGAAAGGTAGCAATCAGCCCCAGCATTTT; size: once; V: TRBV20-1; D: -; J: TRBJ1-5
CDR3: CASSPRQGASYHEQYF; DNA: TGTGCCAGCAGCCCCCGACAGGGGGCGTCATACCACGAGCAGTACTTC; size: few; V: TRBV6-6; D: TRBD1; J: TRBJ2-7
CDR3: CASSVLQMAGTQYF; DNA: TGTGCCAGCAGCGTCCTACAGATGGCGGGGACGCAGTATTTT; size: -; V: TRBV9; D: -; J: TRBJ2-3
CDR3: CSANRDYTYEQYF; DNA: TGCAGTGCCAACCGGGACTACACATACGAGCAGTACTTC; size: few; V: TRBV20-1; D: TRBD2; J: TRBJ2-7